Following are 5 T cell receptor beta chains from one sample sequenced in a study of T cell responses to AZD1222 COVID-19 vaccine. Profiling relied on immunoSEQ multiplex PCR, and the TCRdb table lists in-frame clones only, not all of them. This table has over 150,000 clones, over 80% appearing once. The source material was peripheral blood, sampled on day 0 of AZD1222 vaccination. The origin of the receptors is an adult in good health.

This chain uses TRBV28 with TRBJ1-5, with unresolved D. V lost 3 bases and J 0 bases, leaving 12 bases between the germline ends. There are 16 residues in the CDR3. Germline V gene sequence: CDR1 MDHEN, CDR2 SYDVKM. The CDR3 region is CASSLGGRPSNQPQHF. CDR3 in DNA: TGTGCCAGCAGTTTGGGCGGGAGACCTAGCAATCAGCCCCAGCATTTT.

In its sample, this clone was seen a few times. The rearrangement uses TRBV7-8 and TRBJ1-5, with D perhaps matching TRBD1 (6 bases). The CDR3 extends over 18 amino acids. V lost 2 bases, J lost 7 bases, and 24 bases lay in between. Germline V CDR1 and CDR2: SGHVS, FQNEAQ. The CDR3 nucleotides read TGTGCCAGCAGCTTATGTCGCGTTCCGCAGGGGTGTCAACAGCCCCAGCATTTT. Protein product: CASSLCRVPQGCQQPQHF.

The V and J genes are TRBV19 and TRBJ2-2; 7 bases line up with TRBD2. Losses at the gene ends were 5 bases for V and 2 bases for J; bases not matched to a gene: 11. Per germline, CDR1 LNHDA and CDR2 SQIVND (reference sequence). This CDR3 is built from 17 residues. Here the CDR3 reads CASSARWGGTNTGELFF. CDR3 coding DNA: TGTGCCAGTAGTGCTCGCTGGGGGGGGACTAACACCGGGGAGCTGTTTTTT.

The CDR3 coding sequence is TGCGCCAGCACCCCTTCCGGAACCTCCCAGGCACCCCTCCACTTT. It codes for CASTPSGTSQAPLHF. This chain links TRBV5-1 with TRBJ1-6, with D unresolved. This CDR3 has 15 residues. The germline V gene has CDR1 SGHRS and CDR2 YFSETQ. Trimming took 6 bases from V and 11 from J, leaving 21 bases between them.

The V and J genes are TRBV19 and TRBJ1-6; 7 bases align to TRBD1. The junction had 11 bases not matched to a gene; V was cut back by 9 bases and J by 3 bases. Germline V gene lookup returns CDR1 LNHDA and CDR2 SQIVND (reference sequence). This CDR3 contains 16 residues. CDR3 DNA: TGTGCCAGCACGACCGGGACAGACCTCTATAATTCACCCCTCCACTTT. Its translation: CASTTGTDLYNSPLHF.